The 8 T cell receptor beta chains below were found in one sample sequenced in a study of regulatory and conventional T cells in RAG deficiency. Genomic DNA came from blood conventional CD4+ T cells gated CD25-low CD127-high. Using immunoSEQ multiplex PCR, the repertoire was profiled, and TCRdb retains in-frame clones only, with some absent. In the table there are about 30,000 clones, about 96% of which are singletons. This sample was shared with a second study, whose subject was regulatory T cells. That study adds: Primers: 52 TRBV forward and 13 TRBJ reverse.

Sequencing input: CD25- CD4+ T cells sorted from blood. All receptors come from a human donor in good health.

This clone has just one count. The V gene is TRBV29-1, the J gene TRBJ1-1, with a weak D call TRBD1 (5 bases). The CDR3 is 12 amino acids. The germline CDR1 and CDR2 sequences are SQVTM and ANQGSEA. Trimming took 4 bases from V and 3 from J, leaving 9 bases between them. The CDR3 bases are TGCAGCGTTGTTCGGGGGGACACTGAAGCTTTCTTT. It translates to CSVVRGDTEAFF.

The chain employs TRBV7-6 and TRBJ1-1; D call uncertain. The CDR3 is 15 residues long. V was pared by 8 bases and J by 9 bases, with 25 bases between. Germline V lookup: CDR1 SGHVS, CDR2 FNYEAQ. CDR3 residues: CASQPLWGVESQAFF. Here the CDR3 DNA reads TGTGCCAGCCAACCCCTGTGGGGAGTCGAATCTCAAGCTTTCTTT.

This chain uses TRBV19 with TRBJ1-1; D possibly corresponds to TRBD1 (6 bases). The length of the CDR3 is 16 residues. The germline CDR1 and CDR2 sequences are LNHDA and SQIVND (reference sequence). The V end lost 8 bases, the J end lost 1 base, and 20 bases lay between the germline ends. The CDR3 is CASGGADPTSNTEAFF. CDR3 nucleotide sequence: TGTGCCAGTGGGGGGGCAGATCCTACCTCGAACACTGAAGCTTTCTTT.

CDR3 nucleotides: TGCAGCGGGACAGACGGGAACACTGAAGCTTTCTTT. Residues: CSGTDGNTEAFF. This rearrangement joins TRBV29-1 to TRBJ1-1; D is perhaps TRBD1 (6 bases). Trimming removed 7 bases from V and 1 base from J, with 10 bases in between. Germline V gene data show CDR1 as SQVTM and CDR2 as ANQGSEA. The CDR3 length is 12 residues.

V and J are TRBV11-2 and TRBJ1-3; perhaps TRBD1 as D (5 bases). With 5 bases removed from V and 0 bases from J, the gap between germline ends came to 11 bases. The germline CDR1 and CDR2 sequences are SGHAT and FQNNGV. The CDR3 sequence is 15 residues long. The CDR3: CASSATGRSGNTIYF. The CDR3, as DNA: TGTGCCAGCAGCGCTACAGGACGCTCTGGAAACACCATATATTTT.

This chain links TRBV27 with TRBJ1-6, with D uncertain. The CDR3 has 13 residues. Germline V gene sequence: CDR1 MNHEY, CDR2 SMNVEV (reference sequence). The CDR3 sequence is CGTQLDPRSPLHF. As DNA, the CDR3 is TGTGGGACTCAGTTGGACCCGCGCTCACCCCTCCACTTT.

The chain carries TRBV7-8 and TRBJ2-1, with TRBD2 matching over 7 bases. J lost 3 bases, V lost 5 bases, and 10 bases had no gene match. The CDR3 spans 16 residues. CDR1 is SGHVS, CDR2 FQNEAQ, per germline. The CDR3 DNA reads TGTGCCAGCAGCCCTATCTACGGGACTAACTACAATGAGCAGTTCTTC. This codes for CASSPIYGTNYNEQFF.

This clone appeared once. The gene calls are TRBV30 and TRBJ2-3; D is unclear. Trimming took 4 bases from V and 4 from J, leaving 12 bases between them. The CDR3 runs 13 residues. Per germline, CDR1 GTSNPN and CDR2 SVGIG (reference sequence). The CDR3 DNA reads as TGTGCCTGGAAAGTATTCGACTCAGATACGCAGTATTTT. Protein: CAWKVFDSDTQYF.